Listed here are 26 T cell receptor beta chains from one sample, sequenced in a study of blood T cells in healthy people across ages. Next came a second PCR, run for about 6 to 12 cycles, which used a sample-barcoded 5' primer along with a J-beta primer mix. Via MiXCR, TCRdb re-called the 5' RACE reads, giving one row per CDR3 protein. The table shows 1.5 million to 2 million distinct CDR3 sequences, with 25% to 30% occurring only once. The sample was blood. Receptors were obtained from a woman in her 30s in good health.

The CDR3 DNA follows: TGTGCCAGCAGCCCAGATAGGGACACCCTCTACGAGCAGTACTTC. Translated: CASSPDRDTLYEQYF. The rearrangement links TRBV7-9 to TRBJ2-7, with TRBD1 as a possible D gene (6 bases). V was clipped by 5 bases and J by 3 bases, with 17 bases between them. The CDR3 loop spans 15 amino acids. Germline loops: CDR1 SEHNR, CDR2 FQNEAQ (reference sequence).

Ten or more counts support this clonotype. The V and J genes are TRBV7-9 and TRBJ2-4, with TRBD2 matching over 7 bases. V lost 2 bases, J lost 5 bases, and 9 bases stayed unmatched. The CDR3 is made up of 16 amino acids. The germline CDR1 and CDR2 sequences are SEHNR and FQNEAQ (reference sequence). Here the CDR3 reads CASSLTPGGFENIQYF. DNA of the CDR3: TGTGCCAGCAGCTTAACTCCGGGGGGTTTCGAAAACATTCAGTACTTC. Complete variable domain (other parts from reference TRBV7-9 and TRBJ2-4): DTGVSQNPRHKITKRGQNVTFRCDPISEHNRLYWYRQTLGQGPEFLTYFQNEAQLEKSRLLSDRFSAERPKGSFSTLEIQRTEQGDSAMYLCASSLTPGGFENIQYFGAGTRLSVL.

The chain has TRBV25-1 and TRBJ2-3; no reliable D call. Per the germline V gene, CDR1 is MGHDK and CDR2 is SYGVNS. Trimming stripped 4 bases from V and 11 bases from J, with 10 bases between. The CDR3 contains 11 residues. The CDR3 DNA reads as TGTGCCAGCAGTGGTCAGCTTCAGCAGTATTTT. Translating gives CASSGQLQQYF.

This clonotype has more than one count but fewer than ten. The V and J genes are TRBV11-3 and TRBJ2-1; TRBD2 matches at 13 bases. This CDR3 has 17 amino acids. Germline trimming cut 5 bases from V and 7 bases from J; bases unmatched to any gene: 11. From germline, CDR1 is SGHNT and CDR2 YENEEA. The CDR3 sequence is CASSKKKLAGGQNEQFF. DNA of the CDR3: TGTGCCAGCAGCAAAAAGAAACTAGCGGGGGGGCAAAATGAGCAGTTCTTC.

This clonotype was detected only a few times. V gene TRBV20-1 combines with J gene TRBJ2-1; 11 bases are a match to TRBD1. The trim removed 4 bases at V and 9 bases at J, leaving 5 bases unmatched. The CDR3 length is 13 residues. CDR1 DFQATT and CDR2 SNEGSKA come from the germline V gene (reference sequence). The CDR3 here is CSANRDRGAEQFF. The CDR3 DNA reads as TGCAGTGCTAACCGGGACAGGGGGGCTGAGCAGTTCTTC.

This clonotype was seen a few times. The chain couples TRBV7-2 to TRBJ1-5; 8 bases are shared with TRBD1. This CDR3 is 16 amino acids long. Germline CDR1 SGHTA, CDR2 FQGNSA. V dropped 5 bases and J dropped 3; count of bases not matched to a gene: 9. CDR3 region: CASSPRVDRVNQPQHF. CDR3 nucleotide sequence: TGTGCCAGCAGCCCCCGAGTGGACAGGGTCAATCAGCCCCAGCATTTT. Combining the CDR3 with reference TRBV7-2 and TRBJ1-5 gives the whole variable domain GAGVSQSPSNKVTEKGKDVELRCDPISGHTALYWYRQSLGQGLEFLIYFQGNSAPDKSGLPSDRFSAERTGGSVSTLTIQRTQQEDSAVYLCASSPRVDRVNQPQHFGDGTRLSIL.

V gene TRBV5-1 combines with J gene TRBJ2-6; no firm D call. The length of the CDR3 is 16 residues. Germline V gene data show CDR1 as SGHRS and CDR2 as YFSETQ. Trimming pared 4 bases from V and 0 bases from J, leaving 11 bases between. CDR3 sequence (DNA): TGCGCCAGCAGCCCCCGGGTCAGCTCTGGGGCCAACGTCCTGACTTTC. Translating it yields CASSPRVSSGANVLTF.

Regarding this clonotype: At one end, the junction sequence differs from germline, possibly due to a read error. This sequence joins TRBV2 and TRBJ1-1; 9 nucleotides line up with TRBD1. The V gene's germline CDR1 is SNHLY and CDR2 FYNNEI. There are 16 residues in the CDR3. The CDR3 DNA reads as TGTGCCAGCAGCTGGACAGGGGTAGGAATGAACGCTGAAGCTTTCTTT. Amino acids: CASSWTGVGMNAEAFF.

This clonotype was observed a handful of times. The gene calls are TRBV15 and TRBJ1-5, with D perhaps TRBD1 (6 bases). The germline V and J ends were trimmed by 3 bases and 5 bases, with 8 bases remaining between them. The CDR3 extends over 13 amino acids. CDR1 is LNHNV, CDR2 YYDKDF, per germline (reference sequence). The CDR3 reads CATSRRGDQPQHF. The CDR3 DNA reads as TGTGCCACCAGCAGGAGGGGGGATCAGCCCCAGCATTTT.

This clonotype was counted only a few times. Here the CDR3 DNA reads TGTGCCAGCAGTGGGGGACTTCCGGGGACCCAGTACTTC. It is translated as CASSGGLPGTQYF. The rearrangement joins TRBV28 to TRBJ2-5; weak D call: TRBD2 (6 bases). V was clipped by 5 bases and J by 7 bases, with 14 bases between them. The CDR3 sequence is 13 residues long. CDR1 is MDHEN and CDR2 is SYDVKM in the germline V gene.

As concerns this clonotype: The junction does not match germline at one end; this may be a read error. The chain is built from TRBV7-9 and TRBJ1-2; tentatively, D is TRBD1 (6 bases). The germline V gene encodes CDR1 SEHNR and CDR2 FQNEAQ (reference sequence). The CDR3 totals 15 residues. The DNA of the CDR3 is TGTGCCAGCAGCCGGACAGTCGATCCCCTCAATGGCTGCACCTTC. Its protein product is CASSRTVDPLNGCTF.

The genes are TRBV2 and TRBJ1-1; 9 bases are shared with TRBD1. The junction had 8 bases not matched to a gene; V was cut back by 6 bases and J by 9 bases. CDR1 and CDR2 from the germline V gene are SNHLY and FYNNEI. The CDR3 extends over 13 amino acids. The CDR3 region has the DNA TGTGCCAGCAGGGCCGGGACAGGGTTTAAAGCTTTCTTT. Amino acid sequence: CASRAGTGFKAFF.

This clonotype has only a few counts. The chain recombines TRBV5-1 with TRBJ1-6; 7 bases match TRBD1. Unmatched junction bases numbered 11, after V lost 4 bases and J lost 10 bases. This CDR3 region has 15 residues. Germline CDR1 and CDR2: SGHRS and YFSETQ. The CDR3 region has the DNA TGCGCCAGCAGCCCCGCACAGGGGAGGAGCTCACCCCTCCACTTT. Its translation is CASSPAQGRSSPLHF.

This rearrangement joins TRBV7-2 to TRBJ2-3; the D gene is possibly TRBD2 (6 bases). The CDR3 has 17 amino acids. V was pared by 1 base and J by 1 base, with 15 bases between. The germline V gene encodes CDR1 SGHTA and CDR2 FQGNSA. CDR3 nucleotide sequence: TGTGCCAGCAGCTTAGTGGGTACGGCTAGCGGCACAGATACGCAGTATTTT. This translates into CASSLVGTASGTDTQYF.

In its sample, this clonotype was seen a few times. The CDR3 here is CATSGVAGETQYF. CDR3 bases: TGTGCCACCAGTGGTGTGGCCGGGGAGACCCAGTACTTC. The chain uses TRBV24-1 and TRBJ2-5; D is unresolved. This CDR3 is built from 13 residues. CDR1 and CDR2 from the germline V gene are KGHDR and SFDVKD. The V gene lost 5 bases and the J gene lost 5 bases, with 11 bases spanning the gap.

This clonotype was picked up a small number of times. This chain connects TRBV3-1 to TRBJ1-2; 12 nucleotides match TRBD1. Germline V gene data show CDR1 as LGHDT and CDR2 as YNNKEL (reference sequence). This CDR3 has 20 residues. V gave up 0 bases and J gave up 4 bases; unmatched junction bases: 15. The CDR3 spells CASSQESPGTGGSSGYGYTF. CDR3 DNA: TGTGCCAGCAGCCAAGAAAGCCCCGGGACAGGGGGCTCCTCTGGCTATGGCTACACCTTC.

The V call is TRBV29-1, the J call TRBJ2-4, with D maybe TRBD1 (6 bases). Trimming left V 6 bases short and J 2 bases short, with 14 bases between. CDR3 size: 14 residues. Germline V gene lookup returns CDR1 SQVTM and CDR2 ANQGSEA. CDR3 bases: TGCAGCGTCATAGCAGGGGTGTCCAAAAACATTCAGTACTTC. It yields the protein CSVIAGVSKNIQYF.

The chain carries TRBV6-2 or TRBV6-3 and TRBJ1-5; weak D call: TRBD1 (5 bases). This CDR3 contains 17 residues. Germline assignment: CDR1 MNHEY and CDR2 SVGEGT. V gave up 4 bases and J gave up 3 bases, with 19 bases separating them. Here the CDR3 DNA reads TGTGCCAGCAGTTCTTTTTCCGGGGGTGCGGACAATCAGCCCCAGCATTTT. Translating it yields CASSSFSGGADNQPQHF.

This clonotype was observed many times. The rearrangement links TRBV5-6 to TRBJ2-2; D is unresolved. V lost 0 bases and J 0 bases, leaving 6 bases between the germline ends. Germline values: CDR1 SGHDT, CDR2 YYEEEE. The CDR3 sequence is 15 residues long. The CDR3: CASSLGSSNTGELFF. DNA for the CDR3: TGTGCCAGCAGCTTGGGCAGTTCGAACACCGGGGAGCTGTTTTTT.

The rearrangement uses TRBV20-1 and TRBJ1-4, with D perhaps TRBD1 (6 bases). Germline V gene sequence: CDR1 DFQATT, CDR2 SNEGSKA (reference sequence). CDR3 length equals 14 residues. The ends were cut back, 3 bases at V and 2 bases at J, with 10 bases in the middle. The CDR3 is CSARLGGTNEKLFF. CDR3 nucleotide sequence: TGCAGTGCTAGGCTAGGGGGGACTAATGAAAAACTGTTTTTT.

This clonotype occurred many times. The chain is built from TRBV12-3 or TRBV12-4 and TRBJ2-3; tentatively, D is TRBD1 or TRBD2 (5 bases each). With 6 bases removed from V and 5 bases from J, the gap between germline ends came to 12 bases. This CDR3 has 13 residues. CDR3 bases: TGTGCCAGCAGCTTAATTGGGGGAGATACGCAGTATTTT. Protein: CASSLIGGDTQYF.

This clonotype was seen a few times. The DNA for the CDR3 is TGTGCCAGCAGTTTCCTTGGTAGGGAGACTGAAGCTTTCTTT. Protein: CASSFLGRETEAFF. The chain has TRBV12-3 or TRBV12-4 and TRBJ1-1; D is undetermined. There are 14 residues in the CDR3. Trimming took 3 bases from V and 5 from J, leaving 13 bases between them.

About this clonotype itself: Mismatch with germline at one junction end may stem from a read error. The chain uses TRBV18 and TRBJ2-5; the D is unclear. The CDR3 spans 12 residues. CDR1 and CDR2 from the germline V gene are KGHSH and LQKENI. The CDR3 DNA reads as TGTGCCAGCTCACCAGGCGCAGAGACCCAGGACTTC. It is translated as CASSPGAETQDF.

The chain links TRBV18 to TRBJ2-1, with a tentative D call TRBD2 (6 bases). The ends were cut back, 5 bases at V and 9 bases at J, with 20 bases in the middle. The germline CDR1 and CDR2 sequences are KGHSH and LQKENI. The CDR3 extends over 15 amino acids. The DNA of the CDR3 is TGTGCCAGCTCATATACCCGGGCCCCGGGAGCTGAGCAGTTCTTC. This encodes CASSYTRAPGAEQFF. The entire variable domain, with the rest obtained from reference TRBV18 and TRBJ2-1, is as follows: NAGVMQNPRHLVRRRGQEARLRCSPMKGHSHVYWYRQLPEEGLKFMVYLQKENIIDESGMPKERFSAEFPKEGPSILRIQQVVRGDSAAYFCASSYTRAPGAEQFFGPGTRLTVL.

The table lists this clonotype with a few counts. The chain carries TRBV14 and TRBJ2-1; D not resolved. The V end was cut by 4 bases, the J end by 0 bases, with 10 bases between. Germline V CDR1 and CDR2: SGHDN, FVKESK. The CDR3 runs to 15 residues. CDR3 bases: TGTGCCAGCAGCCGACAACTAAGCTCCTACAATGAGCAGTTCTTC. It codes for CASSRQLSSYNEQFF.

This chain uses TRBV10-3 with TRBJ2-6; D possibly matches TRBD1 or TRBD2 (5 bases each). The CDR3 spans 18 residues. Germline V gene sequence: CDR1 ENHRY, CDR2 SYGVKD. V was clipped by 3 bases and J by 2 bases, with 17 bases between them. The CDR3 reads CAISEYGTDRPGANVLTF. CDR3 bases: TGTGCCATCAGTGAATACGGGACGGACCGTCCTGGGGCCAACGTCCTGACTTTC.